This T cell receptor (beta chain) is from a study of PD-1 blockade in classical Hodgkin lymphoma. Whole-study findings and limits: Significantly greater TCR diversity emerged by C4D1 in CD4+ cells but not CD8+ cells.

Assay: immunoSEQ multiplex PCR; the TCRdb copy retains only in-frame clones and omits some. The top ten clones hold 7% to 9.5% of a sample with roughly 140,000 clones, approximately 81% of them seen once. Germline CDR1 is MGHDK and CDR2 is SYGVNS. This CDR3 region has 14 residues. V lost 4 bases, J lost 6 bases, and 15 bases lay in between. The sample holds a few counts of this clone. What it binds is not known. With no exception, relapse followed autologous stem cell transplantation in all patients, and brentuximab vedotin exposure varied. Material: peripheral blood mononuclear cells (PBMCs), obtained before the second cycle of nivolumab. The rearrangement uses TRBV25-1 and TRBJ1-1; a weak D match, TRBD1 (6 bases). The receptor was isolated from a human donor with classical Hodgkin lymphoma. CDR3 bases: TGTGCCAGCAGTGCCGCAGGGGTGTCTTCTGAAGCTTTCTTT. Protein sequence: CASSAAGVSSEAFF. The variable domain in full, with the rest retrieved from reference TRBV25-1 and TRBJ1-1, is EADIYQTPRYLVIGTGKKITLECSQTMGHDKMYWYQQDPGMELHLIHYSYGVNSTEKGDLSSESTVSRIRTEHFPLTLESARPSHTSQYLCASSAAGVSSEAFFGQGTRLTVV.